This T cell receptor (beta chain) was recovered during a study of blood T cell repertoires in COVID-19 (dated by TCRdb to the early 2020s). As for the study more broadly: Samples covering the acute and convalescent phases of COVID-19 were provided by collaborators in the United States, Italy and Spain. The repertoires were released in a freely available public database intended as a resource for research on the immune response to SARS-CoV-2. Deeply sampled blood TCRbeta repertoires from subjects exposed to, actively infected with, or recovered from COVID-19 were included in the dataset. The samples were drawn from the first 160 participants of the ongoing ImmuneRACE study and from some 1,300 subjects provided by 6 global collaborators. Nearly every sample came with metadata listing a de-identified subject ID, COVID-19 status, age in years and sex. The prospective study material was composed of cDNA or gDNA derived from T cells, B-cell-depleted T cells, or PBMCs. Where HLA class I and class II types were available, the types were taken from metadata supplied by the sample provider, not from assay-based typing. Paper-wide results and their limitations: Clinical and demographic metadata were provided uncurated, with the amount varying by source and participant.

The CDR3 starts with the cysteine, ends with the phenylalanine, and has 19 residues. The kept DNA is CDR3 alone, 57 bases in frame from the first base. The germline V gene (reference sequence) provides CDR1 LNHDA and CDR2 SQIVND. Here V drops 4 bases and J drops 0 bases, and the junction holds 14 bases not matched to any gene. To note about this clone: It has no known antigen specificity. Base qualities are not at hand, and no much larger clone is one base apart.

The collaborating institutions used their own protocols to collect whole blood in K2EDTA tubes. Collaborator samples were shipped for TCRbeta analysis as frozen whole blood, isolated PBMCs, or DNA extracted from either sample type. TCRbeta CDR3 regions were amplified from genomic DNA using the immunoSEQ Assay, a bias-controlled multiplex PCR. The original methods were these. The number of nucleated cells in each sample was estimated by amplification of reference gene primers within the assay. Sequence reads were collapsed and filtered to measure the absolute abundance of every unique TCRbeta CDR3 rearrangement. Productive Simpson clonality was computed per sample as the square root of Simpson's diversity index over productive rearrangements. TCRdb re-hosts the immuneACCESS table, in-frame sequences only. Its copies lack some clones; in the studies checked, an unresolved V gene accounts for under half of them, and the cause for the rest is not known. Clonal size and the V and J genes are those of that table, whereas D and trimming came from the DNA. A total of 51,000 or so clones appear in this sample, around 90% of them only once. The ten largest clones take up under 15% of the sample.

Rearrangement joined TRBV19 to TRBJ1-2, and TRBD1 matches 10 of the central bases. Sequenced sample: peripheral blood. The clonotype comes from a man older than 75 with acute or convalescent COVID-19. The CDR3 region has the sequence CASSTLPGQGIGTNYGYTF. DNA sequence: TGTGCCAGTAGTACCCTACCGGGACAGGGGATAGGTACTAACTATGGCTACACCTTC.